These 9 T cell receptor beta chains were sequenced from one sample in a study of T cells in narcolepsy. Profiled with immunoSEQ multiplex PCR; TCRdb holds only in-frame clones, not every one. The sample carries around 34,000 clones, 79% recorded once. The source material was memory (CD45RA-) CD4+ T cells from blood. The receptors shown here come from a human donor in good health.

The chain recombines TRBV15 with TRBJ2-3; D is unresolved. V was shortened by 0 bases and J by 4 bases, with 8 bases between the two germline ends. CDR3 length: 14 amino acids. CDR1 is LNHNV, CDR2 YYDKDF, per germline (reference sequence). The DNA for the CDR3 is TGTGCCACCAGCAGAGATGACGCCGCAGATACGCAGTATTTT. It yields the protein CATSRDDAADTQYF.

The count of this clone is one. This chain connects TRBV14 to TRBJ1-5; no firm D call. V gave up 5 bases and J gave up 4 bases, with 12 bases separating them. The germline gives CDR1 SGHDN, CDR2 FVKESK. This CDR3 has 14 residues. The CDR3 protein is CASSTGGVNQPQHF. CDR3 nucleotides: TGTGCCAGCAGCACTGGCGGGGTGAATCAGCCCCAGCATTTT.

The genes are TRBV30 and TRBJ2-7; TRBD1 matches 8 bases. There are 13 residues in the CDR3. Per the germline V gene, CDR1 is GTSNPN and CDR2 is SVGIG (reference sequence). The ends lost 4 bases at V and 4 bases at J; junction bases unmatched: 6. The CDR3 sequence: CAWMDRAIYEQYF. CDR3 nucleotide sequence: TGTGCCTGGATGGACAGGGCCATTTACGAGCAGTACTTC.

DNA for the CDR3: TGTGCCAGCAGCCCCGCGCTAGTCGAAGAGACCCAGTACTTC. It codes for CASSPALVEETQYF. The V call is TRBV5-6, the J call TRBJ2-5; no reliable D call. V was trimmed by 4 bases and J by 3 bases, leaving 13 bases between them. The length of the CDR3 is 14 residues. Germline V gives CDR1 SGHDT, CDR2 YYEEEE.

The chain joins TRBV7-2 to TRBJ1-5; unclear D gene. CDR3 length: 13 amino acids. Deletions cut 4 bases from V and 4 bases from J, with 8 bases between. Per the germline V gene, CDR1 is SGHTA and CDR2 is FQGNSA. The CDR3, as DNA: TGTGCCAGCAGCTCAGGCGGAAATCAGCCCCAGCATTTT. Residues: CASSSGGNQPQHF. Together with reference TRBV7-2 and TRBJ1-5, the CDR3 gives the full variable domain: GAGVSQSPSNKVTEKGKDVELRCDPISGHTALYWYRQSLGQGLEFLIYFQGNSAPDKSGLPSDRFSAERTGGSVSTLTIQRTQQEDSAVYLCASSSGGNQPQHFGDGTRLSIL.

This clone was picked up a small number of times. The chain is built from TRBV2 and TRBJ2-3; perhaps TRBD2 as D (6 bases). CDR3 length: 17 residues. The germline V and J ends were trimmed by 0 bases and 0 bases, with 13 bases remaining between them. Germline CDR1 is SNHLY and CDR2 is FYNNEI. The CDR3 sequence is CASSEALLAWSTDTQYF. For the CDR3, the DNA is TGTGCCAGCAGTGAAGCGCTTCTAGCGTGGAGCACAGATACGCAGTATTTT. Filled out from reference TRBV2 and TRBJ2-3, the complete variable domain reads EPEVTQTPSHQVTQMGQEVILRCVPISNHLYFYWYRQILGQKVEFLVSFYNNEISEKSEIFDDQFSVERPDGSNFTLKIRSTKLEDSAMYFCASSEALLAWSTDTQYFGPGTRLTVL.

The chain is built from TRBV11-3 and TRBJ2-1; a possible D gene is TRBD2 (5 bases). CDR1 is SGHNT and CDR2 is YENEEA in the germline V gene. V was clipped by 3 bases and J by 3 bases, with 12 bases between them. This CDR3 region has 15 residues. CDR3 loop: CASSLISGLYNEQFF. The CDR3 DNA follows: TGTGCCAGCAGCTTGATCAGCGGACTCTACAATGAGCAGTTCTTC.

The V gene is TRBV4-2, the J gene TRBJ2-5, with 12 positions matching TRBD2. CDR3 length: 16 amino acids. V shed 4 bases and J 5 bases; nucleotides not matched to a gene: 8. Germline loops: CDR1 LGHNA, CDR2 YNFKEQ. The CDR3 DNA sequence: TGTGCCAGCAGCCTACGGACTAGCGGGACTGGGGAGACCCAGTACTTC. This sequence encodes CASSLRTSGTGETQYF.

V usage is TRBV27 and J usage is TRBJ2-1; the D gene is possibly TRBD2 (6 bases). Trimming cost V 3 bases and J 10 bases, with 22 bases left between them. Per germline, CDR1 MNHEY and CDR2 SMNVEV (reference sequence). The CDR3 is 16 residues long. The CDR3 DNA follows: TGTGCCAGCAGTTTGGGTGGGCGACTAGTTTTCCTAGAGCAGTTCTTC. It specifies CASSLGGRLVFLEQFF.